The rows below give T cell receptor beta chains drawn from one sample of a study of CD8 T cells in ankylosing spondylitis. Via MiXCR, TCRdb re-called the 5' RACE reads, giving one row per CDR3 protein. The sample carries 800,000 to 900,000 distinct CDR3 sequences, about 11% recorded once. Sequences were obtained from blood, either unsorted or a sorted T cell fraction (not recorded which). All receptors derive from a male donor with ankylosing spondylitis. CDR3s include the opening cysteine and the closing phenylalanine or tryptophan. Fields, in order: J gene, V gene, clone size, D gene, CDR3 protein, CDR3 DNA. The D gene is left open where the match is weak. Clone size is shown for a subset of rows, as once, few, many or a class of expanded clone.

TRBJ2-7 | TRBV27 | once | TRBD1 | CASSPLDRGFYEQYF | TGTGCCAGCAGTCCCCTGGACAGGGGGTTCTACGAGCAGTACTTC
TRBJ2-1 | TRBV7-2 | . | . | CASSPRGPVEQFF | TGTGCCAGCAGCCCGAGAGGGCCGGTAGAACAGTTCTTC
TRBJ2-7 | TRBV7-2 | few | TRBD2 | CASSLAGTREYEQYF | TGTGCCAGCAGCTTAGCCGGGACTAGAGAATACGAGCAGTACTTC
TRBJ1-1 | TRBV4-1 | few | . | CASSPARTARDTEAFF | TGCGCCAGCAGCCCTGCCCGGACAGCCAGGGACACTGAAGCTTTCTTT
TRBJ1-5 | TRBV20-1 | few | . | CSAWEDLNQPQHF | TGCAGTGCTTGGGAGGACCTCAATCAGCCCCAGCATTTT
TRBJ1-5 | TRBV7-2 | few | . | CASSLKTSQPQHF | TGTGCCAGCAGCTTGAAAACTAGTCAGCCCCAGCATTTT
TRBJ2-3 | TRBV20-1 | . | TRBD2 | CSAVLAGGYDTQYF | TGCAGTGCTGTACTAGCGGGGGGGTATGATACGCAGTATTTT
TRBJ2-3 | TRBV20-1 | few | . | CSARAPPVAGTDTQYF | TGCAGTGCTAGAGCCCCTCCGGTAGCGGGCACAGATACGCAGTATTTT
TRBJ1-1 | TRBV28 | few | . | CASSTSTGNTEAFF | TGTGCCAGCAGTACCTCTACAGGGAACACTGAAGCTTTCTTT
TRBJ2-3 | TRBV28 | few | . | CANGGPGTDTQYF | TGTGCCAACGGGGGGCCCGGCACAGATACGCAGTATTTT